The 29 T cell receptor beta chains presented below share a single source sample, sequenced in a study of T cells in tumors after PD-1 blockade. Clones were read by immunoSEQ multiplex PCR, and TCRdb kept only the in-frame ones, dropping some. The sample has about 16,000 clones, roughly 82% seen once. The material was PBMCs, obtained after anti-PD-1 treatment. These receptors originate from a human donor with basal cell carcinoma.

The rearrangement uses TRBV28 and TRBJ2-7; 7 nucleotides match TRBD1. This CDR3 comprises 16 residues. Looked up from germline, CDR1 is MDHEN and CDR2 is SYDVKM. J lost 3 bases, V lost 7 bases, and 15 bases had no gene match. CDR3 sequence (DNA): TGTGCCAGCAAACCCTCTTGGTTGCGACAGGGCTACGAGCAGTACTTC. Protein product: CASKPSWLRQGYEQYF.

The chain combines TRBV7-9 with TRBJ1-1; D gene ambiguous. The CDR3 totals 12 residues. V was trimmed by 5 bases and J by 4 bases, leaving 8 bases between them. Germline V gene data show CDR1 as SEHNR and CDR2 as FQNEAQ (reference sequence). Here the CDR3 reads CASSLWTTEAFF. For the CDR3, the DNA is TGTGCCAGCAGCCTCTGGACCACTGAAGCTTTCTTT.

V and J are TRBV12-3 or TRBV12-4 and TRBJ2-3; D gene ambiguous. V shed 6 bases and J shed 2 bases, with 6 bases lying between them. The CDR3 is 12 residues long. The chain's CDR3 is CASSPTTDTQYF. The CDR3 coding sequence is TGTGCCAGCAGCCCAACCACAGATACGCAGTATTTT.

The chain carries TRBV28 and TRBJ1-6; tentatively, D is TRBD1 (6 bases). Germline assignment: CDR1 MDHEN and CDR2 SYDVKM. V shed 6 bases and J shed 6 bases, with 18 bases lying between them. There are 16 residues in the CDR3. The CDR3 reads CASSLTGEAGNSPLHF. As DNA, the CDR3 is TGTGCCAGCAGCCTGACAGGAGAGGCCGGTAATTCACCCCTCCACTTT.

The CDR3 region is CASRWLPGIEQFF. The DNA for the CDR3 is TGTGCCTCAAGGTGGCTCCCGGGAATTGAGCAGTTCTTC. The chain carries TRBV27 and TRBJ2-1; a weak D match, TRBD2 (5 bases). Trimming left V 11 bases short and J 9 bases short, with 20 bases between. CDR3 length: 13 amino acids. Germline-derived CDR1 and CDR2 are MNHEY and SMNVEV (reference sequence).

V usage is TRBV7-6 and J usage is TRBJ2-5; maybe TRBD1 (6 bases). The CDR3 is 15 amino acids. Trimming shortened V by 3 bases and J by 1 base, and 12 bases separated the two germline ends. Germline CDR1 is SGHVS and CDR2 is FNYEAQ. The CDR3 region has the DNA TGTGCCAGCAGCTTGAACCGACAGGCCCAAGAGACCCAGTACTTC. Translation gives CASSLNRQAQETQYF.

CDR3 bases: TGTGCCAGCAGCGGGCTGGTAGGCGCAGGCTACACCTTC. Encoded protein: CASSGLVGAGYTF. The rearrangement joins TRBV9 to TRBJ1-2; D is unresolved. The V end lost 3 bases, the J end lost 8 bases, and 14 bases lay between the germline ends. This CDR3 has 13 amino acids. Germline V gene lookup returns CDR1 SGDLS and CDR2 YYNGEE.

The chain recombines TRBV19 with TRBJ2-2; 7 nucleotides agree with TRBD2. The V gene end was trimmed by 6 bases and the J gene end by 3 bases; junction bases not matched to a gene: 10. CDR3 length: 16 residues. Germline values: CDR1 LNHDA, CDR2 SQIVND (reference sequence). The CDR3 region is CASRSPGGSYTGELFF. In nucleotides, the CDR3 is TGTGCCAGTAGATCTCCTGGCGGGAGCTACACCGGGGAGCTGTTTTTT. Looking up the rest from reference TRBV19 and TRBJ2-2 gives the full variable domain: DGGITQSPKYLFRKEGQNVTLSCEQNLNHDAMYWYRQDPGQGLRLIYYSQIVNDFQKGDIAEGYSVSREKKESFPLTVTSAQKNPTAFYLCASRSPGGSYTGELFFGEGSRLTVL.

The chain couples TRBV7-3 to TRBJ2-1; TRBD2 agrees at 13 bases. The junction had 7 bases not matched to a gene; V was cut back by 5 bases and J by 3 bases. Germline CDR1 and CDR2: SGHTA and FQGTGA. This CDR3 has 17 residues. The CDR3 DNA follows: TGTGCCAGCAGCGACACTAGCGGGAGGGCCAGCTACAATGAGCAGTTCTTC. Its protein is CASSDTSGRASYNEQFF. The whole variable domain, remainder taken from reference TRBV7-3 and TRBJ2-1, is GAGVSQTPSNKVTEKGKYVELRCDPISGHTALYWYRQSLGQGPEFLIYFQGTGAADDSGLPNDRFFAVRPEGSVSTLKIQRTERGDSAVYLCASSDTSGRASYNEQFFGPGTRLTVL.

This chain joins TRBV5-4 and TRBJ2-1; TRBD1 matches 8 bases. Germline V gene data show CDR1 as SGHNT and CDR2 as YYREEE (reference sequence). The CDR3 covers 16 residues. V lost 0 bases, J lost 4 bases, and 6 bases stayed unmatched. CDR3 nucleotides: TGTGCCAGCAGCTTGGCCACGACAGGGGCTTACAATGAGCAGTTCTTC. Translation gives CASSLATTGAYNEQFF.

Here the CDR3 DNA reads TGTGCCAGCTCACCATCGGGGAGGACCTACGAGCAGTACTTC. Protein product: CASSPSGRTYEQYF. V usage is TRBV18 and J usage is TRBJ2-7; maybe TRBD2 (6 bases). Trimming took 2 bases from V and 2 from J, leaving 10 bases between them. The CDR3 has 14 residues. Germline lookup yields CDR1 KGHSH and CDR2 LQKENI.

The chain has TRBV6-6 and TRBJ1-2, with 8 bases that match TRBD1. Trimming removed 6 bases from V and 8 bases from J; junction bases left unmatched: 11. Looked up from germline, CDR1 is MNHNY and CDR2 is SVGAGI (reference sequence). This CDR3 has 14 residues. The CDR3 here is CASSLRTGSYGYTF. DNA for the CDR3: TGTGCCAGCAGCTTGCGGACAGGGTCTTACGGCTACACCTTC.

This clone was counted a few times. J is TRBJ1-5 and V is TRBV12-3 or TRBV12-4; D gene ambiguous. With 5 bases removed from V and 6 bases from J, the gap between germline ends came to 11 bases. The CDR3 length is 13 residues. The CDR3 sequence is CASSQDIRQPQHF. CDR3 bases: TGTGCCAGCAGTCAAGACATTCGTCAGCCCCAGCATTTT.

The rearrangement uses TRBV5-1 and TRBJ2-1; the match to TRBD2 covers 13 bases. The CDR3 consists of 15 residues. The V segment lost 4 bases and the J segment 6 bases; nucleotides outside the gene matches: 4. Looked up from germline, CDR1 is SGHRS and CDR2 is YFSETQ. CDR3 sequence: CASSRTSGSLNEQFF. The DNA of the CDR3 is TGCGCCAGCAGCAGGACTAGCGGGAGCCTCAATGAGCAGTTCTTC.

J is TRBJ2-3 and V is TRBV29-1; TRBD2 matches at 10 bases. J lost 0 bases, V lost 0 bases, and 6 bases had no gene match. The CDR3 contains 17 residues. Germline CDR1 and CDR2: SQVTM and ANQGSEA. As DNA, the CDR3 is TGCAGCGTTGAAGATTTAAGACTAGCGGGCAGCACAGATACGCAGTATTTT. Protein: CSVEDLRLAGSTDTQYF.

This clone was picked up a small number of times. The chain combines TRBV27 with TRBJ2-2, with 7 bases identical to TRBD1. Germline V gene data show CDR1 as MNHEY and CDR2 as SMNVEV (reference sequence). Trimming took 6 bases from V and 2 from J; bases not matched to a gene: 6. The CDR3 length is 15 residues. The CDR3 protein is CASRRGLANTGELFF. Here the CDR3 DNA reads TGTGCCAGCAGGAGGGGGCTGGCCAACACCGGGGAGCTGTTTTTT.

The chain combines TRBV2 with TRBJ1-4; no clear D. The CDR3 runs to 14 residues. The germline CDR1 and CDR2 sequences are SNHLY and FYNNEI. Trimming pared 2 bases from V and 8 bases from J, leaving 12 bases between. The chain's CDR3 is CASSELGHGEKLFF. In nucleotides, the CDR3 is TGTGCCAGCAGTGAACTCGGGCACGGAGAAAAACTGTTTTTT.

This CDR3 is CASSLAGGPGTQYF. The CDR3 region has the DNA TGTGCCAGCAGCTTAGCGGGAGGGCCCGGGACCCAGTACTTC. The chain recombines TRBV7-3 with TRBJ2-5, with 9 nucleotides matching TRBD2. The CDR3 runs to 14 residues. The trim removed 2 bases at V and 7 bases at J, leaving 5 bases unmatched. Germline CDR1 and CDR2: SGHTA and FQGTGA.

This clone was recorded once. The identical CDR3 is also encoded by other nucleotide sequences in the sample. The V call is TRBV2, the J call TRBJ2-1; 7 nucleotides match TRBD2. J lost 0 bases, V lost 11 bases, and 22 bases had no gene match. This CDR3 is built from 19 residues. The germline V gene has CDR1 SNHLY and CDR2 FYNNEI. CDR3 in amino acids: CACCDGWAGVGSSYNEQFF. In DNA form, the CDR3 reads TGTGCCTGCTGTGACGGGTGGGCGGGGGTGGGGAGCTCCTACAATGAGCAGTTCTTC.

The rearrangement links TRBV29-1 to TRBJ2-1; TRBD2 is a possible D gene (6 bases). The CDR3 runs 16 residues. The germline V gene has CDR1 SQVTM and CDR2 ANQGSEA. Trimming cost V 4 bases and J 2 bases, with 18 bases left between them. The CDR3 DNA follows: TGCAGCGTTGTATGGGCAGGGAGGCTCGCCTACAATGAGCAGTTCTTC. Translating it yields CSVVWAGRLAYNEQFF.

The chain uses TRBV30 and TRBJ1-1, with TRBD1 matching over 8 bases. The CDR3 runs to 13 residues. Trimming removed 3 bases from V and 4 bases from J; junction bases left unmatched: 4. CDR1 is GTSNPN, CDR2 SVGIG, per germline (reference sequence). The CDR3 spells CAWRDRVGTEAFF. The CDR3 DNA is TGTGCCTGGAGGGACAGGGTGGGCACTGAAGCTTTCTTT.

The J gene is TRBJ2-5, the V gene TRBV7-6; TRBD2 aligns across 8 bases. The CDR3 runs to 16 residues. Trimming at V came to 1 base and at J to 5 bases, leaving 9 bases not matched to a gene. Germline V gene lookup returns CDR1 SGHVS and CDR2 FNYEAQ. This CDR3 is CASSLVAGGAGETQYF. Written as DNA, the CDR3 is TGTGCCAGCAGCTTAGTGGCCGGGGGGGCCGGGGAGACCCAGTACTTC.

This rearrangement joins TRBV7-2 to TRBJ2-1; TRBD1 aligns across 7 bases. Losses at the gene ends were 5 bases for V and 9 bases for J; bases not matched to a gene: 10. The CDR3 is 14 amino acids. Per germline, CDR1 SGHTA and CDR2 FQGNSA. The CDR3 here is CASSGRTGWVEQFF. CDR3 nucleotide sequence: TGTGCCAGCAGCGGGCGGACAGGTTGGGTTGAGCAGTTCTTC.

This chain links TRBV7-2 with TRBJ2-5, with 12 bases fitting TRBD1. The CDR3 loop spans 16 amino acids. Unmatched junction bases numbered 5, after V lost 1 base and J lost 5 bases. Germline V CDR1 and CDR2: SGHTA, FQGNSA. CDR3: CASSLVGTGGAETQYF. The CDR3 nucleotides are TGTGCCAGCAGCTTAGTAGGGACAGGGGGCGCGGAGACCCAGTACTTC.

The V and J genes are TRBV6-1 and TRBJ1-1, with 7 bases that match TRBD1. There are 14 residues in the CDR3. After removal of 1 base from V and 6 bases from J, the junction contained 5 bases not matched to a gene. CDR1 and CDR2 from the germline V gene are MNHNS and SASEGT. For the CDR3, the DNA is TGTGCCAGCAGTGAAGGACAGGGCTACGCTGAAGCTTTCTTT. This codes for CASSEGQGYAEAFF.

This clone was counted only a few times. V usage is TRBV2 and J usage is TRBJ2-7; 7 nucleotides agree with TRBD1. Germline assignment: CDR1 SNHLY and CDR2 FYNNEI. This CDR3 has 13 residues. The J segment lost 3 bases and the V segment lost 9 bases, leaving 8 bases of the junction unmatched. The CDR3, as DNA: TGTGCCAGGAGCCGGGGACAGAGCTACGAGCAGTACTTC. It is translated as CARSRGQSYEQYF.

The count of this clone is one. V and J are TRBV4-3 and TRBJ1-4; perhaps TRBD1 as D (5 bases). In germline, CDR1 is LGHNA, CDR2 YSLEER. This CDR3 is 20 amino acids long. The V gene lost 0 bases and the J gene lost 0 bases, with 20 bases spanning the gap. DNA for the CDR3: TGCGCCAGCAGCCAAGAGTCCCTGGGGGGGAGGGTATCAACTAATGAAAAACTGTTTTTT. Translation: CASSQESLGGRVSTNEKLFF.

The CDR3 loop reads CASSPGGGYEQYF. The CDR3 region has the DNA TGTGCCAGCAGCCCCGGGGGGGGTTACGAGCAGTACTTC. The V call is TRBV3-1 (or the pseudogene TRBV3-2), the J call TRBJ2-7; 8 bases line up with TRBD2. J gave up 4 bases and V 4 bases, and 3 bases lay outside the gene matches. Germline V CDR1 and CDR2: LGHDT, YNNKEL (reference sequence). The CDR3 covers 13 residues.

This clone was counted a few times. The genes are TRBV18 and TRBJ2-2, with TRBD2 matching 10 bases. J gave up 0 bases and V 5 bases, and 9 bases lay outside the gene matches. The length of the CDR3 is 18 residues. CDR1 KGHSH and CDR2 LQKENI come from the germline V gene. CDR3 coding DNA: TGTGCCAGCTCAACTCCGGGACTAGCGTTCGCGAACACCGGGGAGCTGTTTTTT. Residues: CASSTPGLAFANTGELFF.